The present T cell receptor beta chain was sequenced within a study of blood T cells in healthy people across ages. The study isolated at least 7 million PBMCs from each sample. Only a few counts were recorded for this clonotype. Its target is unknown. The junction and the germline gene differ at one end; a read error may be behind it. Next came a second PCR, run for roughly 6 to 11 cycles, which used a sample-barcoded 5' primer along with a J-beta primer mix. TCRdb reprocessed the 5' RACE reads with MiXCR, giving one entry per CDR3 protein. The table records approximately 2,000,000 distinct CDR3 sequences, 30% to 40% of them present only once. Study observations and caveats: Per million T cells, TCR beta diversity dropped roughly linearly as age increased. One million T cells yielded diversity estimates that were considered underestimates. Donors of long life had a larger count of naive CD4+ cells and greater diversity than aged donors.

Sequences were obtained from blood. The sequence derives from a human donor in good health.

The CDR3 is CASTEEVASETQYF. The CDR3 DNA reads as TGTGCTAGCACCGAGGAGGTGGCGTCGGAGACCCAGTACTTC. The V call is TRBV7-7, the J call TRBJ2-5; TRBD2 is a possible D gene (5 bases). Germline V gene data show CDR1 as SSHAT and CDR2 as FNYEAQ (reference sequence). The CDR3 is made up of 14 amino acids.